A selection of T cell receptor beta chains follows, all from one sample in a study of blood T cell repertoires in COVID-19. Measured with immunoSEQ multiplex PCR; TCRdb has only the in-frame clones, and not every one. This sample has about 500,000 clones, with approximately 88% found just once. The sample comprised peripheral blood. These receptors all come from a woman aged 45 to 65 with COVID-19, enrolled during active disease. Each CDR3 is given with its conserved first and last residue. D genes are given only for firm matches. Clone size is stated in some rows and not others, as once, few, many or a class when expanded.

V gene: TRBV9; clone size: -; D gene: TRBD1; J gene: TRBJ1-2; CDR3 DNA: TGTGCCAGCAGCGCCGGGACAGGGAGAGGGTATGGCTACACCTTC; CDR3 protein: CASSAGTGRGYGYTF
V gene: TRBV7-3; clone size: -; D gene: -; J gene: TRBJ2-1; CDR3 DNA: TGTGCCAGCAGTTTCCGCTACAATGAGCAGTTCTTC; CDR3 protein: CASSFRYNEQFF
V gene: TRBV18; clone size: once; D gene: TRBD1; J gene: TRBJ1-4; CDR3 DNA: TGTGCCAGCTCACCCCGCCTGCCCGGGACAGGGGGTGTGAGTGAAAAACTGTTTTTT; CDR3 protein: CASSPRLPGTGGVSEKLFF
V gene: TRBV5-1; clone size: -; D gene: -; J gene: TRBJ1-1; CDR3 DNA: TGCGCCAGCAGCAGGGGACAAGGGAACACTGAAGCTTTCTTT; CDR3 protein: CASSRGQGNTEAFF
V gene: TRBV27; clone size: -; D gene: TRBD1; J gene: TRBJ2-6; CDR3 DNA: TGTGCCAGCAGTTCGACAGGGCTCGGGGCAGGGGCCAACGTCCTGACTTTC; CDR3 protein: CASSSTGLGAGANVLTF
V gene: TRBV5-4; clone size: -; D gene: -; J gene: TRBJ2-3; CDR3 DNA: TGTGCCAGCAGCGAGACAGGCCACAGGGCGGATACGCAGTATTTT; CDR3 protein: CASSETGHRADTQYF
V gene: TRBV18; clone size: -; D gene: TRBD2; J gene: TRBJ2-3; CDR3 DNA: TGTGCCAGCTCACCGACTAGCGGGGGCTCGGATACGCAGTATTTT; CDR3 protein: CASSPTSGGSDTQYF
V gene: TRBV18; clone size: -; D gene: TRBD2; J gene: TRBJ2-3; CDR3 DNA: TGTGCCAGCTCACGGACTAGCGGGGCTGGCGATACGCAGTATTTT; CDR3 protein: CASSRTSGAGDTQYF
V gene: TRBV10-3; clone size: -; D gene: -; J gene: TRBJ1-2; CDR3 DNA: TGTGCCATCAGTGCCGTCGATGGAGCTAACTATGGCTACACCTTC; CDR3 protein: CAISAVDGANYGYTF
V gene: TRBV6-5; clone size: -; D gene: TRBD1; J gene: TRBJ1-1; CDR3 DNA: TGTGCCAGCAGGGGACAGGCCTACACTGAAGCTTTCTTT; CDR3 protein: CASRGQAYTEAFF
V gene: TRBV15; clone size: once; D gene: -; J gene: TRBJ1-1; CDR3 DNA: TGTGCCACCAGCAGAGGCCCCGAAGGGGTGGGAGCTTTCTTT; CDR3 protein: CATSRGPEGVGAFF
V gene: TRBV6-1; clone size: few; D gene: TRBD1; J gene: TRBJ1-2; CDR3 DNA: TGTGCCAGCAGTGAAGGACAGGGCTATGGCTACACCTTC; CDR3 protein: CASSEGQGYGYTF
V gene: TRBV5-4; clone size: -; D gene: TRBD1; J gene: TRBJ1-5; CDR3 DNA: TGTGCCAGCAGCTCCGGGACAGCGCTCAATCAGCCCCAGCATTTT; CDR3 protein: CASSSGTALNQPQHF